This TCR beta chain was observed in a study of T cells in Graves' hyperthyroidism and ophthalmopathy. In this sample, this clonotype turned up many times. Its target is unknown. Germline V gene sequence: CDR1 GTSNPN, CDR2 SVGIG (reference sequence). The CDR3 spans 14 residues. V was shortened by 0 bases and J by 5 bases, with 13 bases between the two germline ends. Uncontrolled infection, other autoimmune disease, pregnancy or lactation led to exclusion. Study-wide results and limits: Blood samples included most of the expanded thyroid clonotypes exceeding 0.001. Separation of ophthalmopathy from stable hyperthyroidism was achieved by a 13 V-J model.

TCR beta CDR3 region amplification was performed from RNA transcripts. Carried out on the TCR CDR3, a first-round RT-PCR used the HTBI primer set. Using its own MiXCR run on the multiplex PCR reads, TCRdb lists one record per CDR3 protein. The data contain about 360,000 distinct CDR3 sequences, less than 15% of them seen just once; the ten biggest clones take up 9.2%. The V gene is TRBV30, the J gene TRBJ1-1; tentative D call: TRBD1 (6 bases). Source material: blood. This sequence originates from a woman younger than 30 with Graves' hyperthyroidism. Here the CDR3 DNA reads TGTGCCTGGAGTGTTGGGGGGCTGAGGACTGAAGCTTTCTTT. Encoded protein: CAWSVGGLRTEAFF.